The TCR beta chain under discussion was sequenced for a study of T-cell reconstitution after alpha-beta-depleted transplantation in children. Study-level results: Several hundred graft clones that had expanded were reportedly the source of alpha-beta T cells about two months after transplant. A year had passed since transplant, and T-cell counts and diversity by then came mostly from newly produced T cells.

About this clonotype: Its target is unknown.

This CDR3 has 12 residues. Germline V CDR1 and CDR2: MNHEY, SVGAGI. Trimming pared 2 bases from V and 5 bases from J, leaving 6 bases between. Preparing the TCRbeta library involved the use of unique molecular identifiers. MiXCR was run by TCRdb on the PCR reads, yielding one entry per CDR3 protein. Among about 470,000 distinct CDR3 sequences listed, around two fifths were seen once. The sample consisted of PBMCs, taken before TCRalphabeta/CD19-depleted stem cell transplant. The rearrangement joins TRBV6-5 to TRBJ2-5; the D gene is possibly TRBD2 (5 bases). The source of this sequence is a girl aged 2 to 9 with aplastic anemia, due to receive a stem cell transplant. CDR3 nucleotide sequence: TGTGCCAGCAGTTACGGGAGTGAGACCCAGTACTTC. Its protein is CASSYGSETQYF.